This T cell receptor beta chain emerged from a study of blood T cells in healthy people across ages. Sample-barcoded 5' priming and a J-beta primer mix drove a second PCR of roughly 7 to 11 cycles. One entry per CDR3 protein, called by TCRdb with MiXCR from the 5' RACE reads. In the table there are over 600,000 distinct CDR3 sequences, 56% of which are singletons. The CDR3 runs 12 residues. Germline V gives CDR1 DFQATT, CDR2 SNEGSKA (reference sequence). The V and J ends lost 5 bases and 2 bases respectively, with 8 bases between them. The sequence derives from a man aged 35 to 55 in good health. The J gene is TRBJ2-3, the V gene TRBV20-1, with D unclear. The sequenced sample was blood. CDR3 nucleotide sequence: TGCAGTGCTCCAGGCGTCACAGATACGCAGTATTTT. This translates into CSAPGVTDTQYF.